This entry concerns a single TCR beta chain. This CDR3 spans 15 amino acids. J gave up 4 bases and V 6 bases, and 9 bases lay outside the gene matches. Germline lookup yields CDR1 SGHTA and CDR2 FQGNSA. Autoimmune disease history or systemic immunosuppression barred patients. This entry belongs to a study of OX40 agonist ivuxolimab in advanced cancers. Study information: Patients undergoing dose escalation presented with hepatocellular carcinoma, melanoma, renal cell or head and neck cancer. Males comprised approximately 84% of the group, whose mean age was approximately 61 years (range 23 to 79).

Profiling relied on immunoSEQ multiplex PCR, and the TCRdb table lists in-frame clones only, not all of them. The data show roughly 65,000 clones, 60% to 85% seen once. The sample was CD4+ or CD8+ T cells sorted from blood, taken in a trial of the OX40 agonist ivuxolimab. This TCR came from an adult with an advanced solid tumor such as melanoma, head and neck, liver or kidney cancer. The V call is TRBV7-2, the J call TRBJ2-3, with 8 nucleotides matching TRBD2. The CDR3 loop reads CASSRTGGRADTQYF. CDR3 nucleotide sequence: TGTGCCAGCAGTCGAACGGGGGGGCGGGCAGATACGCAGTATTTT.